This T cell receptor beta chain was recovered during a study of read filtering for tumor transcriptome and immune sequencing (dated by TCRdb to 2018 to 2021). General notes on the study: The cohort was composed of 17 male and some 15 female patients, with a mean age of approximately 70 years and an age range of about 47 to 85. A main aim was a read-filtering strategy for immune repertoire data, specifically whether clonotypes supported by a single read should be removed. By revised international staging, under 10 patients were R-ISS I, some 16 were R-ISS II and 7 were R-ISS III. Per sample, about 4.05 to 10.27 million TCR-region mapped reads were obtained with IR-seq, compared with only about 80 to 1,400 with RNA-seq. TCR repertoires obtained by targeted immune repertoire sequencing and by bulk whole-transcriptome sequencing performed on the same bone marrow samples were compared. After DNase treatment, whole-transcriptome libraries were prepared with the TruSeq RNA Access Library Prep Kit.

Taken from cysteine to phenylalanine, the CDR3 has 15 residues. The kept DNA is CDR3 alone, 45 bases in frame from the first base. Cut back by 5 bases and 4 bases, the V and J ends lie 17 bases apart. Here is what the overall study found, with its caveats: Single-read clonotypes made up about four fifths of clonotypes but approximately 3.5% of total reads in IR-seq, and approximately 73% of clonotypes and around 45% of reads in RNA-seq. The correlation between IR-seq and RNA-seq shared clonotype proportions was increased by removal of single-read clonotypes. Compared with RNA-seq, IR-seq captured clonotypes at much greater depth and more reliably, and a smaller IR-seq throughput was enough to identify most of the shared clonotypes. The sorted CD138-negative fraction was not purified T cells but a mixed bone marrow immune population.

Details on this clonotype: What this receptor recognizes is not known. No much larger clonotype is one base removed from it; base qualities were not supplied.

TCR libraries were constructed from approximately 360 ng RNA using the Immunoverse kit, and molecular barcoded adaptors covering alpha/delta and beta/gamma chains were employed. TCR library preparation used the same RNA that was used for transcriptome sequencing. TCR libraries were sequenced on an Illumina HiSeq 4000 with 2 x 150 cycles. Processing in the source paper ran as follows. Using MiXCR, which included quality filtering and error correction, TCR reads were aligned to human V, D, J and C references and then assembled into CDR3 clonotypes. Clonotype counts and gene usage diversity were analyzed with the tcR package in R. Raw mapping reads were checked after the RNA-seq reads had been mapped by STAR aligner version 2.5.3a onto the human GRCh37 genome. To test the effect of sequencing depth on detected clonotypes, IR-seq fastq files were randomly downsampled using Seqtk 1.3. TCRdb reprocessing: public reads trimmed at Q25 with fastp, clones called with MiXCR, in-frame beta chains kept. Every entry covers one CDR3 protein and lists the most common genes and DNA from its rows. TCRdb assigned the V and J calls; the authors' analysis was not used. The sample table records under 150,000 distinct CDR3 sequences; roughly 13% of these occur just once. The top ten constitute 6.5% to 9% of the sample.

Each patient had bone marrow sampled at the time of active disease. Isolation of bone marrow mononuclear cells was performed by Ficoll-Hypaque density gradient centrifugation. Myeloma plasma cells were removed and CD138-negative cells were collected by negative selection after labeling with CD138 magnetic microbeads on a MACS separator. Flow cytometry on an Attune NxT with CD138 antibodies was used to check the purity of the isolated cells. Total RNA was extracted using TRIzol reagent and was quantified on a NanoDrop spectrophotometer. For each patient, the CD138-negative bone marrow sample underwent paired RNA-seq and IR-seq.

The sequencing sample was made of a population of CD138-negative cells sorted from bone marrow. In the paper's terms, the cell subset or site label means: bone marrow mononuclear cells depleted of CD138+ plasma/myeloma cells by negative magnetic selection. Here the chain combines TRBV12-3 or TRBV12-4 and TRBJ2-5, and TRBD2 may be the D gene, going by 7 matching bases. This TCR was sampled from a donor older than 35 with multiple myeloma. The DNA sequence is as follows: TGTGCCAGCAGTCACCTCAGGGGCGGGGGAGAGACCCAGTACTTC. This gives the protein CASSHLRGGGETQYF.